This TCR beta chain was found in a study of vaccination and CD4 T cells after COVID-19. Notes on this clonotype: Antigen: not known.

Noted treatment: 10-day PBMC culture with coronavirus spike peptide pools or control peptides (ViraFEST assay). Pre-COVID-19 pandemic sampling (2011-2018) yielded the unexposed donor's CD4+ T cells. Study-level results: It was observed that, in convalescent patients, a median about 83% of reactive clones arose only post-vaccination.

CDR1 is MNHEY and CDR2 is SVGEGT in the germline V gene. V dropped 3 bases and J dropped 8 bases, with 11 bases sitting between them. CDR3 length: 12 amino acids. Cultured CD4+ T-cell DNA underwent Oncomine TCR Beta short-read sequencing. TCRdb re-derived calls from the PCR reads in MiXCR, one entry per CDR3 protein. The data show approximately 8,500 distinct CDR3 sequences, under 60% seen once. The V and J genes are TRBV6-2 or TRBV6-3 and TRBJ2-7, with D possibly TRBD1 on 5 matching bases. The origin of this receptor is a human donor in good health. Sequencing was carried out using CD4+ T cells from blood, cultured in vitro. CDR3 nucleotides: TGTGCCAGCAGTTATCCCGACAGACAGCAGTACTTC. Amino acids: CASSYPDRQQYF.